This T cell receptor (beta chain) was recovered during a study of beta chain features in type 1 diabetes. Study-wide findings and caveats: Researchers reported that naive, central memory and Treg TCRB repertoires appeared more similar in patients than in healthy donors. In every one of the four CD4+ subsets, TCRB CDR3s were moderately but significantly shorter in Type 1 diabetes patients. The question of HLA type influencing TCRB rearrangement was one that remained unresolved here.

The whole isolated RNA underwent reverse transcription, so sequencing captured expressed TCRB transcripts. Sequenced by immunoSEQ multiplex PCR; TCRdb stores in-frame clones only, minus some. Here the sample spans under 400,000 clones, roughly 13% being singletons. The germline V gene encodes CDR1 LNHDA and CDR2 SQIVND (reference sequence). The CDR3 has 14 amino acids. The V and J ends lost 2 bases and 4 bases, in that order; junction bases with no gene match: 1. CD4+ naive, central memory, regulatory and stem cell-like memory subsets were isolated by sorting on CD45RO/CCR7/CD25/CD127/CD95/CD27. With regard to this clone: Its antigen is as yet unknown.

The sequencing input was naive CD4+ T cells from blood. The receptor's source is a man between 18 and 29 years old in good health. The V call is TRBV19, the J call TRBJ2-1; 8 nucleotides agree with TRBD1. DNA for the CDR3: TGTGCCAGTAGTATACAGGGGGCATACAATGAGCAGTTCTTC. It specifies CASSIQGAYNEQFF.